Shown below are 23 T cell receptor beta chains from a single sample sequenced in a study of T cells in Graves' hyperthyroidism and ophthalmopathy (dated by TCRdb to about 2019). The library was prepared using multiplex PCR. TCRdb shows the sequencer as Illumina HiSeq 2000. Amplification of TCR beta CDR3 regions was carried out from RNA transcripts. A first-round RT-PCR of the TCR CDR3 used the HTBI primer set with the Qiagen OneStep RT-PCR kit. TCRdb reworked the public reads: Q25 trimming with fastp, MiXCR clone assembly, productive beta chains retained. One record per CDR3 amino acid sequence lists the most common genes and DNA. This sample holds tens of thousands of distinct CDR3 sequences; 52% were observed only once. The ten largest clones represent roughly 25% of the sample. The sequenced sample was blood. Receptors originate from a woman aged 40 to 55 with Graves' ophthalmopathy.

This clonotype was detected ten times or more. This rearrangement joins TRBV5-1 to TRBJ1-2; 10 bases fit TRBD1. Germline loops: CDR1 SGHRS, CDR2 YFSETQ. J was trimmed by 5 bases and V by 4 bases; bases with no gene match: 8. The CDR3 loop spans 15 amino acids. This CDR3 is CASSVGTGVQYGYTF. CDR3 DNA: TGCGCCAGCAGCGTTGGGACAGGGGTCCAATATGGCTACACCTTC. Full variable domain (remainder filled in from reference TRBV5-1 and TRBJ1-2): KAGVTQTPRYLIKTRGQQVTLSCSPISGHRSVSWYQQTPGQGLQFLFEYFSETQRNKGNFPGRFSGRQFSNSRSEMNVSTLELGDSALYLCASSVGTGVQYGYTFGSGTRLTVV.

The CDR3 DNA follows: TGCAGTGCAACGGACTTCTCCTACGAGCAGTACTTC. Residues: CSATDFSYEQYF. The V gene is TRBV20-1, the J gene TRBJ2-7; D is perhaps TRBD2 (5 bases). Germline V gene sequence: CDR1 DFQATT, CDR2 SNEGSKA (reference sequence). There are 12 residues in the CDR3. The V gene lost 6 bases and the J gene lost 0 bases, with 9 bases spanning the gap.

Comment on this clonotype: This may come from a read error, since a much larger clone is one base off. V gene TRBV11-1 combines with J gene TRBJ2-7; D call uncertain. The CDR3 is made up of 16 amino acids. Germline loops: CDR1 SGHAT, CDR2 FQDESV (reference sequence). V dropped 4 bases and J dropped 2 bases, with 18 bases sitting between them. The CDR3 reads CASSSTETAPAYEQYF. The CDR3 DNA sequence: TGTGCCAGCAGCTCAACCGAAACAGCCCCCGCCTACGAGCAGTACTTC.

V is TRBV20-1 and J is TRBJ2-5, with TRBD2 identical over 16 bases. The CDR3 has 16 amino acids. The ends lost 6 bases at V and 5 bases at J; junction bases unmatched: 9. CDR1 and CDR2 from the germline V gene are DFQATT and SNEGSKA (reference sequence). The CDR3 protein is CSAPSGLAGGQETQYF. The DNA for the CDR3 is TGCAGTGCCCCATCGGGACTAGCGGGGGGGCAGGAGACCCAGTACTTC.

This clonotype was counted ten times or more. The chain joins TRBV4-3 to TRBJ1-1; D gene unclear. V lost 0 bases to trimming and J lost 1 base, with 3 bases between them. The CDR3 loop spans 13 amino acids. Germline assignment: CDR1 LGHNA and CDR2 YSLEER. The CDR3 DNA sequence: TGCGCCAGCAGCCAAGACCGGAACACTGAAGCTTTCTTT. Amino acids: CASSQDRNTEAFF.

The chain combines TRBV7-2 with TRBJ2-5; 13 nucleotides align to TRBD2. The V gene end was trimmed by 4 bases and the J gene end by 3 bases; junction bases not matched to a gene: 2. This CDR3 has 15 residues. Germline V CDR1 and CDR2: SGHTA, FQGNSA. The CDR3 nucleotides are TGTGCCAGCAGCTCGGGACTAGCGGGGAAAGAGACCCAGTACTTC. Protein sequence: CASSSGLAGKETQYF.

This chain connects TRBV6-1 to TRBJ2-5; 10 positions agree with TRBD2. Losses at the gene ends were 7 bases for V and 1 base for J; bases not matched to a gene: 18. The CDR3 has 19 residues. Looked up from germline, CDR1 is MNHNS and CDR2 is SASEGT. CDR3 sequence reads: CASKDLGRKRGGFQETQYF. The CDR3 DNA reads TGTGCCAGCAAGGACTTAGGGCGGAAGCGGGGGGGATTCCAAGAGACCCAGTACTTC.

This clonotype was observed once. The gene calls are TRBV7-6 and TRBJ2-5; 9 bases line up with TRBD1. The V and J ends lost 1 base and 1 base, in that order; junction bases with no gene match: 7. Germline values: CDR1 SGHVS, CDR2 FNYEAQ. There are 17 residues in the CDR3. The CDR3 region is CASSLEGGTGPQETQYF. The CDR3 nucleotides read TGTGCCAGCAGCTTAGAGGGGGGGACAGGGCCCCAAGAGACCCAGTACTTC.

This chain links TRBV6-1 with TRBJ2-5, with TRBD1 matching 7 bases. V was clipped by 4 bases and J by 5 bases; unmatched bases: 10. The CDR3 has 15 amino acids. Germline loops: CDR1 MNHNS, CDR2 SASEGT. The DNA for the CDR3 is TGTGCCAGCAGTGGACAGGGAATTACCGGGGAGACCCAGTACTTC. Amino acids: CASSGQGITGETQYF.

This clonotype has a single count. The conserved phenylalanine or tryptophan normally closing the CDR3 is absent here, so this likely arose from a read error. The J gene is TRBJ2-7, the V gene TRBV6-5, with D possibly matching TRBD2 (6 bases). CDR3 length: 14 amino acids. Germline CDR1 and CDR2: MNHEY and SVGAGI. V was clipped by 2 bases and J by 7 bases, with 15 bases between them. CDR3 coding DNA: TGTGCCAGCAGTTACACGGGACTGGGGGGTGAGCAGTACCTC. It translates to CASSYTGLGGEQYL.

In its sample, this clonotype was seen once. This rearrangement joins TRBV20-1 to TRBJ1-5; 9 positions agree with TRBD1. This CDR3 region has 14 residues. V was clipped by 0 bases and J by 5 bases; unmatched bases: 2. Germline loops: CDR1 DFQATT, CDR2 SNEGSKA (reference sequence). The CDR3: CSAREGQGHQPQHF. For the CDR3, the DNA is TGCAGTGCTAGAGAGGGACAGGGTCATCAGCCCCAGCATTTT.

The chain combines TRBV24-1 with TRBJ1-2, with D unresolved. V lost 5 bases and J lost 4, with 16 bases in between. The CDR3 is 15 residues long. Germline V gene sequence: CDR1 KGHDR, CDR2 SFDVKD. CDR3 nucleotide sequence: TGTGCCACCAGTGCGACGATCGAATACCCCTATGGCTACACCTTC. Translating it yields CATSATIEYPYGYTF.

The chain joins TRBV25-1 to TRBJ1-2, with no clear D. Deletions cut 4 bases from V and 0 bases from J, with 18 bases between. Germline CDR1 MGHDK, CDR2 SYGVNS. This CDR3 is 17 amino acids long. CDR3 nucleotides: TGTGCCAGCAGTGGACAATTATTGAACTCAGCTAACTATGGCTACACCTTC. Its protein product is CASSGQLLNSANYGYTF.

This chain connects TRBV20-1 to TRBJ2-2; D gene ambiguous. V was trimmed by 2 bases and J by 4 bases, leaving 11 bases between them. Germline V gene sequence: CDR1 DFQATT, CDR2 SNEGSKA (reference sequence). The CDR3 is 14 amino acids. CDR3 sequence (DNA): TGCAGTGCTAGACCCCTGACGGCCACCGGGGAGCTGTTTTTT. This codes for CSARPLTATGELFF.

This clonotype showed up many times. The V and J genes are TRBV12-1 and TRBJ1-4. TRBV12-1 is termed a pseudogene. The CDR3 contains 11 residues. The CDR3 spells CASRLHEKLFF. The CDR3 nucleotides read TGTGCCAGCAGGCTACATGAAAAACTGTTTTTT.

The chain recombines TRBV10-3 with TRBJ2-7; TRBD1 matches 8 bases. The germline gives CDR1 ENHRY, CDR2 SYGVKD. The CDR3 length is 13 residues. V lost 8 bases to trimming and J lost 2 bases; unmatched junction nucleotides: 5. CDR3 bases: TGTGCCATCTCTGAGGACAGGGCCTACGAGCAGTACTTC. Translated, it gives CAISEDRAYEQYF.

The CDR3 sequence: CAISGSGTGAYEQYF. As DNA, the CDR3 is TGTGCCATCAGTGGGTCCGGGACAGGGGCCTACGAGCAGTACTTC. The V call is TRBV10-3, the J call TRBJ2-7; 10 bases map to TRBD1. Germline loops: CDR1 ENHRY, CDR2 SYGVKD. Losses at the gene ends were 4 bases for V and 2 bases for J; bases not matched to a gene: 5. This CDR3 is built from 15 residues.

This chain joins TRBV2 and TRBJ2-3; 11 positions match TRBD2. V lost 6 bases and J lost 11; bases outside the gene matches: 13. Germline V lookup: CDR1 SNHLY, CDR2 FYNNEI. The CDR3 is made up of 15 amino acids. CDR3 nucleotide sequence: TGTGCCAGCAGGGCTTATAGCGGGGGGGCGTATGAGCAGTATTTT. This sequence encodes CASRAYSGGAYEQYF.

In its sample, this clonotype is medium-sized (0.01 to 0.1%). CDR3 amino acids: CASSPGLAGSSTDTQYF. The CDR3 nucleotides read TGTGCCAGCAGCCCTGGGCTAGCGGGATCTAGCACAGATACGCAGTATTTT. This chain links TRBV7-6 with TRBJ2-3, with 9 nucleotides matching TRBD2. There are 17 residues in the CDR3. Per germline, CDR1 SGHVS and CDR2 FNYEAQ. The V segment lost 5 bases and the J segment 0 bases; nucleotides outside the gene matches: 9.

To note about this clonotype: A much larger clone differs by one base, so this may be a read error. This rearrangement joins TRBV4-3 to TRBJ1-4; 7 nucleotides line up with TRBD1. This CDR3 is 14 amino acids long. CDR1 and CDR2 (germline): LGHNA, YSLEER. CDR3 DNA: TGCGCCAGCAGCCCACAGGGGCGGAATGAAGAACTGTTTTTT. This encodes CASSPQGRNEELFF.

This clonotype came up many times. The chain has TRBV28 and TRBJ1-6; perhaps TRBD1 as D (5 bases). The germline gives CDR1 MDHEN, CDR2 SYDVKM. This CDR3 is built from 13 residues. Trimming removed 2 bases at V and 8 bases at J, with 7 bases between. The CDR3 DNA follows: TGTGCCAGCAGTTTAAGGGACGATTCACCCCTCCACTTT. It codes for CASSLRDDSPLHF.

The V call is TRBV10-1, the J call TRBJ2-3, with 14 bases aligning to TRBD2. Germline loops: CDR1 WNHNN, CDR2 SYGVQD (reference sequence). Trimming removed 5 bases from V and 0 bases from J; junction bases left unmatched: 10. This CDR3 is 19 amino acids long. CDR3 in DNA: TGCGCCAGCAGTCATGGGGGACTAGCGGGGGAGGCTAGCACAGATACGCAGTATTTT. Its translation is CASSHGGLAGEASTDTQYF.

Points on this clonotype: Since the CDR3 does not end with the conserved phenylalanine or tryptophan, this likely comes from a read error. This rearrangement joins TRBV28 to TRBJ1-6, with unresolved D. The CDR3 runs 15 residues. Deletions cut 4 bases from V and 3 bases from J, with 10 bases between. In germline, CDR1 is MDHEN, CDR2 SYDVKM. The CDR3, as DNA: TGTGCCAGCAGTTCTATGACTGACTATAATTCACCCCTCCACTCT. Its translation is CASSSMTDYNSPLHS.